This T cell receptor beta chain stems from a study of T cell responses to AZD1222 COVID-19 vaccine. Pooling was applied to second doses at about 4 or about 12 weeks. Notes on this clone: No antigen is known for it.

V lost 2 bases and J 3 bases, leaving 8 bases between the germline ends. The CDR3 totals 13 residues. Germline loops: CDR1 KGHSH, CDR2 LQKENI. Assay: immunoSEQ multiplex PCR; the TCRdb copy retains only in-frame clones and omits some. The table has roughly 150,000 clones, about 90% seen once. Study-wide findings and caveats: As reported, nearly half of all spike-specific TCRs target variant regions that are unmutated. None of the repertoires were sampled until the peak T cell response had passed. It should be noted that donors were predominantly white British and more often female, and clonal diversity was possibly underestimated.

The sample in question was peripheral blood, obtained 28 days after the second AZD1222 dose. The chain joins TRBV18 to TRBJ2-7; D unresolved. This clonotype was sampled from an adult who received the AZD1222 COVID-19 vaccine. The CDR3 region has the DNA TGTGCCAGCTCACCAAGTATGGGCTACGAGCAGTACTTC. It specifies CASSPSMGYEQYF. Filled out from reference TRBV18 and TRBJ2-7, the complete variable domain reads NAGVMQNPRHLVRRRGQEARLRCSPMKGHSHVYWYRQLPEEGLKFMVYLQKENIIDESGMPKERFSAEFPKEGPSILRIQQVVRGDSAAYFCASSPSMGYEQYFGPGTRLTVT.